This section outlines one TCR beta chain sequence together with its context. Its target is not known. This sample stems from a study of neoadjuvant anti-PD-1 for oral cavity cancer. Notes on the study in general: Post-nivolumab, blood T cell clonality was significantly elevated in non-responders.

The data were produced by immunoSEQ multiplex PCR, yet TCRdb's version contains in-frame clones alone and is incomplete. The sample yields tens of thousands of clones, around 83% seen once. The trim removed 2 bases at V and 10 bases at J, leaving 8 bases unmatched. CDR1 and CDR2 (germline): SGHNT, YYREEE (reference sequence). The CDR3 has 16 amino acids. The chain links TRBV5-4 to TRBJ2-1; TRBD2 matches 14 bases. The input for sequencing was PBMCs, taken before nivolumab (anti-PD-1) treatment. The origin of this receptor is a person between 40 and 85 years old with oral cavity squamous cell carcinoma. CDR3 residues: CASSLPRLAGGGEQFF. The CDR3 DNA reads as TGTGCCAGCAGCTTACCCCGACTAGCGGGAGGGGGGGAGCAGTTCTTC.